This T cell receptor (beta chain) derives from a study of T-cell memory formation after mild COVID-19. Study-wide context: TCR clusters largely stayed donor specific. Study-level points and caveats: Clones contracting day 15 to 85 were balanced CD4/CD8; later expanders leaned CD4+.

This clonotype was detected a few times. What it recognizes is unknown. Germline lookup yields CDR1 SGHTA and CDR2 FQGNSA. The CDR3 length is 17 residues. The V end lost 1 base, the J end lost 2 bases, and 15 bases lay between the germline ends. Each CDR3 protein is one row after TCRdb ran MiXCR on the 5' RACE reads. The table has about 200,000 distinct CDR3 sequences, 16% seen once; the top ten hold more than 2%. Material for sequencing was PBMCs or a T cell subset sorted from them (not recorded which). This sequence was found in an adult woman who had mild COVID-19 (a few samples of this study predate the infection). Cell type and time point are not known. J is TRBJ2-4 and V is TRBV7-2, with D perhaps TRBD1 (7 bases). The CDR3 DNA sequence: TGTGCCAGCAGCTTAGAAGGAGGGGGCCGGACCAAAAACATTCAGTACTTC. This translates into CASSLEGGGRTKNIQYF. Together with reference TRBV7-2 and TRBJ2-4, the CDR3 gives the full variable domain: GAGVSQSPSNKVTEKGKDVELRCDPISGHTALYWYRQSLGQGLEFLIYFQGNSAPDKSGLPSDRFSAERTGGSVSTLTIQRTQQEDSAVYLCASSLEGGGRTKNIQYFGAGTRLSVL.